A single sample is the source of the 32 T cell receptor beta chains below, sequenced in a study of Ad26.COV2.S vaccination and SARS-CoV-2 variants. The treatment is: around 19 received Ad26.COV2.S at low or high dose, single or two shots; 5 received placebo; per-sample allocation not given. Day 63 after the first injection of vaccine or placebo was the sampling time. Libraries were prepared by immunoSEQ multiplex PCR; TCRdb keeps only in-frame clonotypes and omits some of them. The sample lists 500,000 or so clones; roughly 87% were seen once. The sample here was peripheral blood, taken in a trial of Ad26.COV2.S vaccine versus placebo. The source is a person between 18 and 59 years old who received the Ad26.COV2.S COVID-19 vaccine or a placebo.

V is TRBV2 and J is TRBJ1-2; no clear D gene. The CDR3 extends over 11 amino acids. The germline V gene has CDR1 SNHLY and CDR2 FYNNEI. Trimming took off 11 bases at V and 8 bases at J, with 15 bases between the two ends. CDR3 residues: CACSGASGYTF. As DNA, the CDR3 is TGTGCCTGTTCGGGAGCCTCAGGCTACACCTTC. Full variable domain (missing parts from reference TRBV2 and TRBJ1-2): EPEVTQTPSHQVTQMGQEVILRCVPISNHLYFYWYRQILGQKVEFLVSFYNNEISEKSEIFDDQFSVERPDGSNFTLKIRSTKLEDSAMYFCACSGASGYTFGSGTRLTVV.

This clone came up once. This rearrangement joins TRBV7-6 to TRBJ1-1; 8 positions agree with TRBD1. This CDR3 is built from 15 residues. CDR1 and CDR2 (germline): SGHVS, FNYEAQ. With 2 bases clipped from V and 5 bases from J, the junction kept 7 bases outside the gene matches. The CDR3 loop reads CASSLTGQGETEAFF. The CDR3 DNA follows: TGTGCCAGCAGCTTAACAGGACAGGGTGAGACTGAAGCTTTCTTT.

The rearrangement links TRBV7-2 to TRBJ2-3; D tentatively fits TRBD1 or TRBD2 (5 bases each). Looked up from germline, CDR1 is SGHTA and CDR2 is FQGNSA. This CDR3 is built from 16 residues. Deletions cut 0 bases from V and 8 bases from J, with 18 bases between. The CDR3 is CASSLALGTPTSTQYF. DNA of the CDR3: TGTGCCAGCAGCTTAGCGCTGGGGACCCCAACGAGTACGCAGTATTTT.

This chain links TRBV15 with TRBJ2-3, with D hard to call. The germline V gene has CDR1 LNHNV and CDR2 YYDKDF (reference sequence). The CDR3 covers 18 residues. Trimming removed 2 bases at V and 3 bases at J, with 21 bases between. CDR3 sequence: CATSRLPTVGSGTDTQYF. The CDR3 bases are TGTGCCACCAGCAGACTCCCTACCGTGGGGTCAGGAACAGATACGCAGTATTTT.

The V and J genes are TRBV11-3 and TRBJ2-2, with TRBD2 as a possible D gene (6 bases). V was shortened by 4 bases and J by 0 bases, with 9 bases between the two germline ends. This CDR3 spans 15 amino acids. Per the germline V gene, CDR1 is SGHNT and CDR2 is YENEEA. The CDR3 sequence is CASSSGGSNTGELFF. CDR3 nucleotides: TGTGCCAGCAGCTCAGGAGGGTCGAACACCGGGGAGCTGTTTTTT.

The chain uses TRBV5-1 and TRBJ1-2; 7 nucleotides agree with TRBD1. V lost 0 bases to trimming and J lost 2 bases; unmatched junction nucleotides: 4. Looked up from germline, CDR1 is SGHRS and CDR2 is YFSETQ. This CDR3 has 15 amino acids. The CDR3 is CASSLVGTANYGYTF. CDR3 nucleotide sequence: TGCGCCAGCAGCTTGGTTGGGACAGCGAACTATGGCTACACCTTC. Full variable domain (rest looked up from reference TRBV5-1 and TRBJ1-2): KAGVTQTPRYLIKTRGQQVTLSCSPISGHRSVSWYQQTPGQGLQFLFEYFSETQRNKGNFPGRFSGRQFSNSRSEMNVSTLELGDSALYLCASSLVGTANYGYTFGSGTRLTVV.

CDR3 sequence: CASSFAGIAGNTIYF. In nucleotides, the CDR3 is TGCGCCAGCAGCTTTGCAGGAATTGCGGGAAACACCATATATTTT. The chain couples TRBV5-1 to TRBJ1-3; unclear D gene. The CDR3 consists of 15 residues. The germline V and J ends were trimmed by 2 bases and 4 bases, with 13 bases remaining between them. Germline CDR1 reads SGHRS; CDR2 reads YFSETQ.

The chain uses TRBV24-1 and TRBJ2-7; no clear D gene. V lost 4 bases and J 9 bases, leaving 15 bases between the germline ends. The CDR3 is 13 amino acids. Germline loops: CDR1 KGHDR, CDR2 SFDVKD. CDR3: CATSEASPGRQYF. In nucleotides, the CDR3 is TGTGCCACCAGTGAAGCCAGCCCCGGGCGGCAGTACTTC.

The V call is TRBV10-3, the J call TRBJ2-2; D unclear. There are 14 residues in the CDR3. Germline V gene data show CDR1 as ENHRY and CDR2 as SYGVKD. V lost 3 bases and J 2 bases, leaving 7 bases between the germline ends. The CDR3 sequence is CAISDSGNTGELFF. CDR3 in DNA: TGTGCCATCAGTGACTCGGGTAACACCGGGGAGCTGTTTTTT.

The CDR3 DNA follows: TGTGCCAGCAGCTTAGGGGACTCTGGGGCCAACGTCCTGACTTTC. Protein: CASSLGDSGANVLTF. This rearrangement joins TRBV7-9 to TRBJ2-6; no clear D. V was pared by 1 base and J by 0 bases, with 4 bases between. The V gene's germline CDR1 is SEHNR and CDR2 FQNEAQ (reference sequence). The CDR3 totals 15 residues.

The chain employs TRBV5-5 and TRBJ2-1; D is unclear. The V end lost 4 bases, the J end lost 1 base, and 6 bases lay between the germline ends. The CDR3 has 13 residues. Germline lookup yields CDR1 SGHKS and CDR2 YYEKEE (reference sequence). Here the CDR3 reads CASSPVSYNEQFF. The CDR3 DNA reads TGTGCCAGCAGCCCGGTATCCTACAATGAGCAGTTCTTC.

The chain links TRBV20-1 to TRBJ1-6; the D is unclear. The germline V and J ends were trimmed by 3 bases and 10 bases, with 13 bases remaining between them. The CDR3 has 13 amino acids. Germline CDR1 reads DFQATT; CDR2 reads SNEGSKA (reference sequence). The CDR3 region has the DNA TGCAGTGCTAGTAACGGGTTTGCGTCACCCCTCCACTTT. Its protein is CSASNGFASPLHF.

The gene calls are TRBV18 and TRBJ2-7; maybe TRBD2 (6 bases). Trimming pared 3 bases from V and 2 bases from J, leaving 14 bases between. CDR1 is KGHSH, CDR2 LQKENI, per germline. This CDR3 contains 15 residues. The CDR3 protein is CASSPGGGSTYEQYF. CDR3 bases: TGTGCCAGCTCACCGGGGGGAGGTAGTACCTACGAGCAGTACTTC.

This clone was detected a few times. V is TRBV15 and J is TRBJ2-7; 7 nucleotides match TRBD2. The germline gives CDR1 LNHNV, CDR2 YYDKDF (reference sequence). CDR3 length: 14 amino acids. V lost 0 bases and J lost 13; bases outside the gene matches: 12. The CDR3 spells CATSRDPASGLAYV. CDR3 sequence (DNA): TGTGCCACCAGCAGAGATCCCGCTAGCGGTCTAGCTTACGTC.

V and J are TRBV4-3 and TRBJ1-2; TRBD1 is a possible D gene (6 bases). The V gene's germline CDR1 is LGHNA and CDR2 YSLEER. V lost 0 bases and J 5 bases, leaving 19 bases between the germline ends. The CDR3 is made up of 17 amino acids. CDR3 bases: TGCGCCAGCAGCCAAGATCTGAGAACAGGGTTTTCTTATGGCTACACCTTC. Translation gives CASSQDLRTGFSYGYTF.

The chain uses TRBV11-1 and TRBJ2-5; 7 nucleotides agree with TRBD1. Per germline, CDR1 SGHAT and CDR2 FQDESV (reference sequence). The CDR3 runs to 14 residues. V was pared by 2 bases and J by 4 bases, with 4 bases of the junction left unmatched. The DNA for the CDR3 is TGTGCCAGCAGCTTACGACAGGGTCGAGAGACCCAGTACTTC. It translates to CASSLRQGRETQYF.

This chain connects TRBV2 to TRBJ1-1; possibly TRBD1 for D (6 bases). The CDR3 has 14 amino acids. V gave up 3 bases and J gave up 10 bases, with 18 bases separating them. From germline, CDR1 is SNHLY and CDR2 FYNNEI. Written as DNA, the CDR3 is TGTGCCAGCAGTGATCCGGGACAAGATTTGCGAGCTTTCTTT. Amino acid sequence: CASSDPGQDLRAFF.

This chain uses TRBV29-1 with TRBJ2-1; 9 positions match TRBD2. The CDR3 runs to 18 residues. CDR1 and CDR2 from the germline V gene are SQVTM and ANQGSEA. J gave up 1 base and V 2 bases, and 12 bases lay outside the gene matches. The CDR3: CSVEILGLAIPSYNEQFF. CDR3 sequence (DNA): TGCAGCGTTGAAATCCTCGGACTAGCGATACCTTCCTACAATGAGCAGTTCTTC.

V and J are TRBV13 and TRBJ2-7, with TRBD2 matching 9 bases. The V gene's germline CDR1 is PRHDT and CDR2 FYEKMQ (reference sequence). V lost 5 bases, J lost 5 bases, and 10 bases stayed unmatched. This CDR3 has 15 residues. The CDR3 loop is CASSPWGSGSHEQYV. The CDR3 nucleotides read TGTGCCAGCAGCCCGTGGGGTAGCGGGAGCCACGAGCAGTACGTC.

CDR3: CASSSSMTSYEQYV. The CDR3 DNA reads TGTGCCAGCAGTTCCTCCATGACTAGCTACGAGCAGTACGTC. The chain links TRBV28 to TRBJ2-7, with a weak D call TRBD2 (6 bases). The V end was cut by 4 bases, the J end by 3 bases, with 13 bases between. Per the germline V gene, CDR1 is MDHEN and CDR2 is SYDVKM. CDR3 length equals 14 residues.

This clone was detected only once. This chain joins TRBV7-5 and TRBJ1-1. TRBV7-5 is a pseudogene segment. This CDR3 is 11 amino acids long. The CDR3 sequence is CVRSLAPEAFF. The CDR3 region has the DNA TGTGTCAGAAGCTTAGCCCCTGAAGCTTTCTTT.

The chain has TRBV6-2 or TRBV6-3 and TRBJ2-7; D is perhaps TRBD2 (5 bases). Germline V lookup: CDR1 MNHEY, CDR2 SVGEGT. The CDR3 runs to 14 residues. The ends were cut back, 4 bases at V and 4 bases at J, with 14 bases in the middle. CDR3 region: CASSSGGTLYEQYV. In DNA, the CDR3 is TGTGCCAGCAGTTCCGGAGGTACACTATACGAGCAGTACGTC.

In DNA form, the CDR3 reads TGCGCCAGCAGCTTATATAGCGCTAGCGGGAGAATAGATGAGCAGTTCTTC. Protein product: CASSLYSASGRIDEQFF. The chain is built from TRBV5-1 and TRBJ2-1; TRBD2 matches 10 bases. This CDR3 has 17 residues. The trim removed 2 bases at V and 8 bases at J, leaving 13 bases unmatched. Germline-derived CDR1 and CDR2 are SGHRS and YFSETQ.

The V call is TRBV6-1, the J call TRBJ1-4; no clear D gene. This CDR3 has 16 residues. Germline CDR1 MNHNS, CDR2 SASEGT. With 2 bases removed from V and 7 bases from J, the gap between germline ends came to 17 bases. The CDR3 loop reads CASSEYLRALGEKLFF. CDR3 nucleotides: TGTGCCAGCAGTGAATATCTCCGAGCTTTAGGTGAAAAACTGTTTTTT.

This clone was seen just once. This chain joins TRBV6-4 and TRBJ2-3; 8 nucleotides line up with TRBD2. From germline, CDR1 is MRHNA and CDR2 SNTAGT. The CDR3 has 15 amino acids. V lost 0 bases, J lost 5 bases, and 4 bases stayed unmatched. CDR3 sequence: CASSDSLRGVDTQYF. CDR3 sequence (DNA): TGTGCCAGCAGTGACTCGTTGCGGGGGGTAGATACGCAGTATTTT.

The rearrangement uses TRBV11-1 and TRBJ1-6; D gene uncertain. CDR3 length equals 15 residues. Trimming removed 5 bases from V and 7 bases from J, with 15 bases in between. The V gene's germline CDR1 is SGHAT and CDR2 FQDESV (reference sequence). The CDR3 protein is CASSPEMVANSPLHF. DNA for the CDR3: TGTGCCAGCAGCCCCGAAATGGTGGCAAATTCACCCCTCCACTTT.

The chain has TRBV5-1 and TRBJ2-3; no reliable D call. This CDR3 contains 14 residues. V was clipped by 3 bases and J by 1 base, with 9 bases between them. Per the germline V gene, CDR1 is SGHRS and CDR2 is YFSETQ. This CDR3 is CASSSTDRTDTQYF. CDR3 in DNA: TGCGCCAGCAGCTCTACGGACCGCACAGATACGCAGTATTTT.

The CDR3 loop reads CASSYSSWNYGYTF. For the CDR3, the DNA is TGTGCCAGCAGTTACTCGAGCTGGAACTATGGCTACACCTTC. The gene calls are TRBV6-6 and TRBJ1-2, with D hard to call. The V gene lost 0 bases and the J gene lost 2 bases, with 7 bases spanning the gap. Germline V CDR1 and CDR2: MNHNY, SVGAGI (reference sequence). The CDR3 length is 14 residues.

The chain employs TRBV15 and TRBJ1-1; D is perhaps TRBD1 (6 bases). This CDR3 region has 13 residues. Per germline, CDR1 LNHNV and CDR2 YYDKDF (reference sequence). V was shortened by 7 bases and J by 6 bases, with 15 bases between the two germline ends. The CDR3 nucleotides read TGTGCCACCACCCCGAGGGGGGATTCTGAAGCTTTCTTT. It encodes CATTPRGDSEAFF.

The chain uses TRBV6-6 and TRBJ2-5, with D perhaps being TRBD1 or TRBD2 (6 bases each). This CDR3 contains 14 residues. Germline CDR1 is MNHNY and CDR2 is SVGAGI (reference sequence). With 6 bases removed from V and 5 bases from J, the gap between germline ends came to 16 bases. In nucleotides, the CDR3 is TGTGCCAGCAGCCAATTGGGGGGCGCGGAGACCCAGTACTTC. The encoded protein is CASSQLGGAETQYF.

This chain links TRBV7-2 with TRBJ1-2; possible D gene TRBD1, 5 bases. CDR1 and CDR2 (germline): SGHTA, FQGNSA. This CDR3 contains 14 residues. Trimming removed 1 base at V and 4 bases at J, with 10 bases between. The CDR3 sequence is CASSLDSRVYGYTF. Here the CDR3 DNA reads TGTGCCAGCAGCTTAGATAGCAGGGTCTATGGCTACACCTTC.

V is TRBV5-4 and J is TRBJ1-1; D is unresolved. V was cut by 5 bases and J by 6 bases, with 11 bases left in between. From germline, CDR1 is SGHNT and CDR2 YYREEE (reference sequence). The CDR3 runs to 12 residues. The CDR3 is CASRRLQSEAFF. As DNA, the CDR3 is TGTGCCAGCAGACGGCTACAGTCTGAAGCTTTCTTT.